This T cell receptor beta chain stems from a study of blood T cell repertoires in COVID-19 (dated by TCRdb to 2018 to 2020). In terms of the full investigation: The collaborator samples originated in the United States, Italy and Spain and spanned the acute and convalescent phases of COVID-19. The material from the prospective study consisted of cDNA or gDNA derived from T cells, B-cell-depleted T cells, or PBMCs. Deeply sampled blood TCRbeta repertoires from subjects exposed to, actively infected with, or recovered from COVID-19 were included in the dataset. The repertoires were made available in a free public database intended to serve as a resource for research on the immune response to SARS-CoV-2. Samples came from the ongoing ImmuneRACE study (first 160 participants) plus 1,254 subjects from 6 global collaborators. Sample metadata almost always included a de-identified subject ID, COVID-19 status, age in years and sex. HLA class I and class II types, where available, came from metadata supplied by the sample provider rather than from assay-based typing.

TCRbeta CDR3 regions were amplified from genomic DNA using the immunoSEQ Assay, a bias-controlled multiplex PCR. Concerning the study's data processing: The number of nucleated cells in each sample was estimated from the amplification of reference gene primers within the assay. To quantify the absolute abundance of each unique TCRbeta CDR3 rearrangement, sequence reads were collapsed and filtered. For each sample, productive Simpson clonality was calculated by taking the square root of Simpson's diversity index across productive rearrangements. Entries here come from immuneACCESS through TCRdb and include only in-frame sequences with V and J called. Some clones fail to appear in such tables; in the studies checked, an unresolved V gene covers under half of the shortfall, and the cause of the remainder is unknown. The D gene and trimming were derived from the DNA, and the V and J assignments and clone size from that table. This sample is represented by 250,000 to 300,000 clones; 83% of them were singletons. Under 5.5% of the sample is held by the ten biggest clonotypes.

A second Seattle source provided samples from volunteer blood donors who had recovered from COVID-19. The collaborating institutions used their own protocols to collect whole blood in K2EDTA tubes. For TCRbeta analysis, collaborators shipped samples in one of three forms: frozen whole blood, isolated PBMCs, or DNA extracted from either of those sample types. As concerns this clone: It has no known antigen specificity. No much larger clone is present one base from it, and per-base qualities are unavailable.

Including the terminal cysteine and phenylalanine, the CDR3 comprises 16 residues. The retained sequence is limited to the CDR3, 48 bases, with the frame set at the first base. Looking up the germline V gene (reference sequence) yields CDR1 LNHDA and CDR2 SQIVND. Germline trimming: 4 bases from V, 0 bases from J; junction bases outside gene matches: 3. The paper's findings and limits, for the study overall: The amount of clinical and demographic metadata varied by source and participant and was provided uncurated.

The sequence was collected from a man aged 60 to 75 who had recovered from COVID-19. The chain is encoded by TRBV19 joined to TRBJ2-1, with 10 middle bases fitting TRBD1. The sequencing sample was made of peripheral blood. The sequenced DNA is TGTGCCAGTAGTAAGGACAGGGGGAGCTCCTACAATGAGCAGTTCTTC. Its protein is CASSKDRGSSYNEQFF.